Below, 5 T cell receptor beta chains from the same sample are listed, as sequenced in a study of neurological immune-mediated disorders (dated by TCRdb to between 2018 and 2021). Library method: 5' RACE. Sequencing used an Illumina HiSeq 2500. TCRdb itself trimmed the public reads at Q25 with fastp, ran MiXCR and retained productive beta chains. All rows with the same CDR3 protein become a single entry with the most common DNA and genes. This sample gives under 60,000 distinct CDR3 sequences in total; approximately 10% of them show up just once. The ten largest clonotypes hold approximately 22% of the sample. Sequencing was carried out using PBMCs. The origin of the receptors is a woman aged 40 to 50 with HTLV-1-associated myelopathy (HAM/TSP).

This clonotype appeared many times. This sequence joins TRBV6-6 and TRBJ2-7; weak D call: TRBD2 (5 bases). CDR3 size: 14 residues. From germline, CDR1 is MNHNY and CDR2 SVGAGI (reference sequence). Between the trimmed V and J ends, which lost 0 bases and 6 bases, there was a span of 12 bases. The CDR3 protein is CASSYSSSSGEQYF. CDR3 bases: TGTGCCAGCAGTTACTCGTCCTCCAGCGGCGAGCAGTACTTC.

This clonotype was seen ten or more times. The gene calls are TRBV12-3 or TRBV12-4 and TRBJ2-7; D not certain. This CDR3 region has 16 residues. The ends were cut back, 6 bases at V and 3 bases at J, with 21 bases in the middle. CDR3 DNA: TGTGCCAGCAGCACGATTAGAGGAAGGGCCCTCTACGAGCAGTACTTC. It yields the protein CASSTIRGRALYEQYF.

In its sample, this clonotype was seen many times. The J gene is TRBJ1-5, the V gene TRBV7-2, with D perhaps matching TRBD1 (5 bases). Trimming cost V 1 base and J 2 bases, with 12 bases left between them. The CDR3 contains 16 residues. Germline CDR1 SGHTA, CDR2 FQGNSA. CDR3 bases: TGTGCCAGCAGCTTAGTGGGGGGGAAAGGCAATCAGCCCCAGCATTTT. It codes for CASSLVGGKGNQPQHF.

This chain connects TRBV20-1 to TRBJ2-7; D tentatively fits TRBD1 or TRBD2 (5 bases each). The CDR3 has 17 amino acids. CDR1 and CDR2 from the germline V gene are DFQATT and SNEGSKA (reference sequence). Deletions cut 4 bases from V and 2 bases from J, with 24 bases between. CDR3 in DNA: TGCAGTGCTAAAGAGTCAACGGGGACCCCAGATCCCTACGAGCAGTACTTC. It translates to CSAKESTGTPDPYEQYF.

There are many counts of this clonotype. This CDR3 reads CASSQWGQGVNEQYF. DNA of the CDR3: TGTGCCAGCAGCCAATGGGGACAGGGGGTAAACGAGCAGTACTTC. The chain is built from TRBV4-2 and TRBJ2-7; the match to TRBD1 covers 11 bases. Per germline, CDR1 LGHNA and CDR2 YNFKEQ. Germline trimming cut 2 bases from V and 5 bases from J; bases unmatched to any gene: 5. The CDR3 is 15 residues long.